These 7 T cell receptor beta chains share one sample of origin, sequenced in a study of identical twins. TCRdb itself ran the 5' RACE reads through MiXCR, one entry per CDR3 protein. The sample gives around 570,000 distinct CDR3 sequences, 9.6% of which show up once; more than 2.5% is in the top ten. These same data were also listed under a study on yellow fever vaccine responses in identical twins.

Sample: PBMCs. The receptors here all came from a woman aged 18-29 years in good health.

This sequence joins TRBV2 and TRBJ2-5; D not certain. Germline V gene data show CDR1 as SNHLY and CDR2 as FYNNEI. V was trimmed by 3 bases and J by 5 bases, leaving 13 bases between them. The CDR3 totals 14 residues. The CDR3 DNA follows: TGTGCCAGCAGTGATGGATGGGATGTGGAGACCCAGTACTTC. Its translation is CASSDGWDVETQYF. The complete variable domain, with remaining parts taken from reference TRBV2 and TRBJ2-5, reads EPEVTQTPSHQVTQMGQEVILRCVPISNHLYFYWYRQILGQKVEFLVSFYNNEISEKSEIFDDQFSVERPDGSNFTLKIRSTKLEDSAMYFCASSDGWDVETQYFGPGTRLLVL.

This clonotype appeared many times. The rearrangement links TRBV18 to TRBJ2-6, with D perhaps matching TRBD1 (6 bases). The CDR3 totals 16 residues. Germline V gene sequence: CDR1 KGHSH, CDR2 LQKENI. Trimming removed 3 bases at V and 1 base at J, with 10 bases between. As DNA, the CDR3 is TGTGCCAGCTCACCGCGACAGGTTTCTGGGGCCAACGTCCTGACTTTC. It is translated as CASSPRQVSGANVLTF.

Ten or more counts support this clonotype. The CDR3: CASSQEQGASYEQYF. The CDR3 DNA is TGCGCCAGCAGCCAAGAGCAGGGGGCAAGCTACGAGCAGTACTTC. The chain employs TRBV4-3 and TRBJ2-7; 8 bases line up with TRBD1. The length of the CDR3 is 15 residues. Germline loops: CDR1 LGHNA, CDR2 YSLEER. The V segment lost 0 bases and the J segment 3 bases; nucleotides outside the gene matches: 4.

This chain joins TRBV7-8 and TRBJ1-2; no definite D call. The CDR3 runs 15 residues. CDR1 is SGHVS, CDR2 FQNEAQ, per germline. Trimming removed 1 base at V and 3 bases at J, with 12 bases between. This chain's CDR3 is CASSLGLLGDYGYTF. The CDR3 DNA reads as TGTGCCAGCAGCTTAGGTCTTCTGGGAGACTATGGCTACACCTTC.

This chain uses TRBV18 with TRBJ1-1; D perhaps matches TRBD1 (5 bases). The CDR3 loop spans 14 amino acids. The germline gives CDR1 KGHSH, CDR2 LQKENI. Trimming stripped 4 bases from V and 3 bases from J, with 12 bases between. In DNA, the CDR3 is TGTGCCAGCTCACTCAGGGAGAAGGACACTGAAGCTTTCTTT. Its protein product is CASSLREKDTEAFF.

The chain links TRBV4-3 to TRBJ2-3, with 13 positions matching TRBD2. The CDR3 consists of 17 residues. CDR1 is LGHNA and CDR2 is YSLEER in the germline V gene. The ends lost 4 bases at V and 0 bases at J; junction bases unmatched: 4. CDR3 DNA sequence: TGCGCCAGCAGCCGCGGGACTAGCGGGATTAGCACAGATACGCAGTATTTT. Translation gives CASSRGTSGISTDTQYF.

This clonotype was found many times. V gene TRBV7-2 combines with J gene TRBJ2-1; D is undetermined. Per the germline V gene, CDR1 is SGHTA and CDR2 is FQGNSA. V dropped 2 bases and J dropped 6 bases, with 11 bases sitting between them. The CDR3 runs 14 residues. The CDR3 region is CASSLSLPPNEQFF. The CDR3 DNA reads TGTGCCAGCAGCTTATCGCTACCACCCAATGAGCAGTTCTTC.